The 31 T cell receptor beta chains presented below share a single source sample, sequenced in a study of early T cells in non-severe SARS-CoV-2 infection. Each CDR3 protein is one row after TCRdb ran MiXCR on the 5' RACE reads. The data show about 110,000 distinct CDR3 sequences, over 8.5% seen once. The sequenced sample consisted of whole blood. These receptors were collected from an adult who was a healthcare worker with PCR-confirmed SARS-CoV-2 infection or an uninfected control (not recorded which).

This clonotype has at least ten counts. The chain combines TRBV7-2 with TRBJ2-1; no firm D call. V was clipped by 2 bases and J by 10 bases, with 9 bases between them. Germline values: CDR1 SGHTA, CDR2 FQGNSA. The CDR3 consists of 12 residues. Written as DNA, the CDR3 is TGTGCCAGCAGCTTAAGTACCGCAGAGCAGTTCTTC. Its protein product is CASSLSTAEQFF.

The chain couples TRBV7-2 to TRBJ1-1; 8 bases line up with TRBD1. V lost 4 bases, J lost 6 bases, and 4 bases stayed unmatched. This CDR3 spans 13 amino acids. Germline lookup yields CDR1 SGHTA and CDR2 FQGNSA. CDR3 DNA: TGTGCCAGCAGCTACTCAGGGGGCGCTGAAGCTTTCTTT. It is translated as CASSYSGGAEAFF.

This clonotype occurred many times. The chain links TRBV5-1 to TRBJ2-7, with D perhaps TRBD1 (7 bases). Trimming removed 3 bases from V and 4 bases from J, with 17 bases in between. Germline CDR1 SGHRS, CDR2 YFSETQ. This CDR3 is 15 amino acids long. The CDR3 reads CASSWGGTARYEQYF. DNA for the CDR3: TGCGCCAGCAGCTGGGGCGGGACAGCACGTTACGAGCAGTACTTC.

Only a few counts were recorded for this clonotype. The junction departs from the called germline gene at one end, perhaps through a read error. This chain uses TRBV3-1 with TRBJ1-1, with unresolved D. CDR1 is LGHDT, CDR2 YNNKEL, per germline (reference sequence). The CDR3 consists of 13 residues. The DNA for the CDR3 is TGTGCCAGCAGCCAAGGCGCCAACGGACCGGGTGCCTTT. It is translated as CASSQGANGPGAF.

CDR3 bases: TGTGCCAGCAGTACAGGCGTGGTCACTGAAGCTTTCTTT. It encodes CASSTGVVTEAFF. This chain uses TRBV12-3 or TRBV12-4 with TRBJ1-1; D might be TRBD1 (5 bases). CDR3 length: 13 residues. V was clipped by 5 bases and J by 4 bases, with 11 bases between them.

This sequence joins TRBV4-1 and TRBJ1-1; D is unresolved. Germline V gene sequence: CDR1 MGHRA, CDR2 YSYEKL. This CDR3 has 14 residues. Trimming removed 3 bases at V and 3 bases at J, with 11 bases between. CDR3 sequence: CASSQSRWDTEAFF. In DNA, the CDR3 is TGCGCCAGCAGCCAGTCACGGTGGGACACTGAAGCTTTCTTT.

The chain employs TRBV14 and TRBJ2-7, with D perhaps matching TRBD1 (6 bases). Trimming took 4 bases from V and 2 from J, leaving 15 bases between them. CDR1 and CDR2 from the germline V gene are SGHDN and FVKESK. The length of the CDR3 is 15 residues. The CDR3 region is CASSLAAGATYEQYF. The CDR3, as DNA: TGTGCCAGCAGCCTAGCAGCAGGGGCAACCTACGAGCAGTACTTC.

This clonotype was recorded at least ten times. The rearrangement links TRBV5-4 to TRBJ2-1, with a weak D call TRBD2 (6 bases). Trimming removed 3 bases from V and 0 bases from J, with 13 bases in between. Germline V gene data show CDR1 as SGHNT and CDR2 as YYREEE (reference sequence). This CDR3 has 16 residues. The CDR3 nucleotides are TGTGCCAGCAGCTATAGTCGGGGGAGCTCCTACAATGAGCAGTTCTTC. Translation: CASSYSRGSSYNEQFF.

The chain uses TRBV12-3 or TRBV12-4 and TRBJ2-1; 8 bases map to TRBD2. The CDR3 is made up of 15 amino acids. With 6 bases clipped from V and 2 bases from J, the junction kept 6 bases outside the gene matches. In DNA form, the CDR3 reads TGTGCCAGCAGACCACAGGGACTAGCCTACAATGAGCAGTTCTTC. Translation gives CASRPQGLAYNEQFF.

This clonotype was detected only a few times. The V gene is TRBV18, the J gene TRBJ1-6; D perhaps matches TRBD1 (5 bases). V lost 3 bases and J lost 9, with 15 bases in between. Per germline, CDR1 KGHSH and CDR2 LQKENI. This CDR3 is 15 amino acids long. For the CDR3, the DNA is TGTGCCAGCTCACCTTCCGGGGGGTTTGCTTCACCCCTCCACTTT. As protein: CASSPSGGFASPLHF.

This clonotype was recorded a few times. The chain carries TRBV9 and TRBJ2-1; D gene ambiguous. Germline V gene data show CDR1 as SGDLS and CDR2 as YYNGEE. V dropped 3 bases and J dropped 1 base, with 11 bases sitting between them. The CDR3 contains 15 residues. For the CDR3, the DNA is TGTGCCAGCAGCGGGGGTCGTAGGTCCTACAATGAGCAGTTCTTC. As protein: CASSGGRRSYNEQFF.

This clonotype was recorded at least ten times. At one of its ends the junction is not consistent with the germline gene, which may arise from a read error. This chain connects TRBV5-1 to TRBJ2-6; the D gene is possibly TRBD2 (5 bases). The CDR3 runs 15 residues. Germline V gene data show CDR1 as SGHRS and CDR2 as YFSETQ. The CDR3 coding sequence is TGCGCCAGCAGTTTGGAGGCGGCAGGGGCCAACGTCCTGACTTTC. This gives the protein CASSLEAAGANVLTF.

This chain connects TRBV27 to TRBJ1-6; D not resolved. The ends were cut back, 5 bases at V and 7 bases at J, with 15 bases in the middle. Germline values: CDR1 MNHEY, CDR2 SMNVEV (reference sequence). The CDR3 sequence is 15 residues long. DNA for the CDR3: TGTGCCAGCAGTCCTACAGCGAAAGCGAATTCACCCCTCCACTTT. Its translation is CASSPTAKANSPLHF.

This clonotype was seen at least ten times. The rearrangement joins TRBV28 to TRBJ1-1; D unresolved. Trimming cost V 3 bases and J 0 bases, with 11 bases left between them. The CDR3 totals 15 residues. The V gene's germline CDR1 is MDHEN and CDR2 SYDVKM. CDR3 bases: TGTGCCAGCAGTTTGCAACAGCACATGAACACTGAAGCTTTCTTT. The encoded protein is CASSLQQHMNTEAFF. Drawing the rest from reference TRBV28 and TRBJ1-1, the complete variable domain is DVKVTQSSRYLVKRTGEKVFLECVQDMDHENMFWYRQDPGLGLRLIYFSYDVKMKEKGDIPEGYSVSREKKERFSLILESASTNQTSMYLCASSLQQHMNTEAFFGQGTRLTVV.

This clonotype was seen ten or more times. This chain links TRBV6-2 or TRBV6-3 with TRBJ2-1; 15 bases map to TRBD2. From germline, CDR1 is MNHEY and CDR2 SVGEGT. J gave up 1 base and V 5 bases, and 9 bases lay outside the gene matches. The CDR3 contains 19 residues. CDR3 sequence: CASSASGTSGRPSYNEQFF. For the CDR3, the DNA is TGTGCCAGCAGTGCCTCCGGGACTAGCGGGAGGCCATCCTACAATGAGCAGTTCTTC.

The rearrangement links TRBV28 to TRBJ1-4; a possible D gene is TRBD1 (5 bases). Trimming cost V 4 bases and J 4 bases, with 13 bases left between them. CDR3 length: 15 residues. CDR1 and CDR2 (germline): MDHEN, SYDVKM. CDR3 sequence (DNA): TGTGCCAGCAGTTCAAGGGACCTTCGTAATGAAAAACTGTTTTTT. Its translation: CASSSRDLRNEKLFF.

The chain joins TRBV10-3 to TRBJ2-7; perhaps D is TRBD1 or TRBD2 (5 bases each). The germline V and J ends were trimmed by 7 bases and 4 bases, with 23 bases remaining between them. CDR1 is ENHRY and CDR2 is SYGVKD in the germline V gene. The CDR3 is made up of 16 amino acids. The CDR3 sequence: CAIKGRDGGRAYEQYF. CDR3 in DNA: TGTGCCATCAAAGGCAGGGATGGGGGACGCGCGTACGAGCAGTACTTC.

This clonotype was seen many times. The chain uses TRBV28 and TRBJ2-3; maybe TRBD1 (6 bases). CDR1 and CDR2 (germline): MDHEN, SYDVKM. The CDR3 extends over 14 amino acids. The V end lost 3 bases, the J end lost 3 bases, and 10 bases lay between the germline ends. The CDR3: CASSFYRDTDTQYF. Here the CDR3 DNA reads TGTGCCAGCAGTTTTTACAGGGATACAGATACGCAGTATTTT. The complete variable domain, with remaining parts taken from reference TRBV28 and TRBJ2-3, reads DVKVTQSSRYLVKRTGEKVFLECVQDMDHENMFWYRQDPGLGLRLIYFSYDVKMKEKGDIPEGYSVSREKKERFSLILESASTNQTSMYLCASSFYRDTDTQYFGPGTRLTVL.

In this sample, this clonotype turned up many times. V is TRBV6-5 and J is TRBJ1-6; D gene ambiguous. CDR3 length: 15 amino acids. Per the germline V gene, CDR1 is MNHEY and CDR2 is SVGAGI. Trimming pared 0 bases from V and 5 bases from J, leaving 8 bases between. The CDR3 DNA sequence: TGTGCCAGCAGTTACTCCTCCGTAGATAATTCACCCCTCCACTTT. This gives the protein CASSYSSVDNSPLHF.

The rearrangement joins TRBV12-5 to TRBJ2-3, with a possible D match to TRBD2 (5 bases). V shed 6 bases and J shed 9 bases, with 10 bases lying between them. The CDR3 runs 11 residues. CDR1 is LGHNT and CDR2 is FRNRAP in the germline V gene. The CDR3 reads CASGQLGTQYF. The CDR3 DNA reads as TGTGCTAGTGGACAACTAGGAACGCAGTATTTT.

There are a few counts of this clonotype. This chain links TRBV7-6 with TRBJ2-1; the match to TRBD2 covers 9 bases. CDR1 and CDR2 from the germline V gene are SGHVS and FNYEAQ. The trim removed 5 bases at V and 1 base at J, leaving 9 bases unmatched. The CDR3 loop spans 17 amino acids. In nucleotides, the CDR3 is TGTGCCAGCAGCCGCGGGGCTAGCGGGGTTTCCTACAATGAGCAGTTCTTC. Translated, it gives CASSRGASGVSYNEQFF.

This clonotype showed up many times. The CDR3 is CASSLALADSPLHF. CDR3 DNA sequence: TGTGCCAGCAGCTTGGCCTTGGCGGATTCACCCCTCCACTTT. The V and J genes are TRBV5-8 and TRBJ1-6, with unresolved D. V lost 0 bases and J lost 8, with 9 bases in between. The germline CDR1 and CDR2 sequences are SGHTS and YDEGEE. This CDR3 region has 14 residues.

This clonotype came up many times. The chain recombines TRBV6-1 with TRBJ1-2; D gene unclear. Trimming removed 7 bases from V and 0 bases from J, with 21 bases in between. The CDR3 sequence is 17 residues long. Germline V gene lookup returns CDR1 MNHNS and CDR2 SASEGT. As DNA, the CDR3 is TGTGCCAGCACCCCGAGGGCAGTTGGCAGCTCTAACTATGGCTACACCTTC. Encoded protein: CASTPRAVGSSNYGYTF.

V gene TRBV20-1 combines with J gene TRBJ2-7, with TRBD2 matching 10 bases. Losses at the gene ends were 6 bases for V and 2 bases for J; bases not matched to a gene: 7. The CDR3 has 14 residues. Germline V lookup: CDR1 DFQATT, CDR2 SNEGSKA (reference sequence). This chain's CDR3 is CSATGLAVTYEQYF. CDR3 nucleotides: TGCAGTGCAACCGGACTAGCGGTTACCTACGAGCAGTACTTC.

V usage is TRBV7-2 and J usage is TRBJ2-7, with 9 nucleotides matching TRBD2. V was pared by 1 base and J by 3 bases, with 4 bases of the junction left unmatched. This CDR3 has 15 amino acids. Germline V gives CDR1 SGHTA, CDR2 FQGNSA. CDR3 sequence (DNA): TGTGCCAGCAGCTTAGTCTGGACTAGCGACTACGAGCAGTACTTC. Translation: CASSLVWTSDYEQYF.

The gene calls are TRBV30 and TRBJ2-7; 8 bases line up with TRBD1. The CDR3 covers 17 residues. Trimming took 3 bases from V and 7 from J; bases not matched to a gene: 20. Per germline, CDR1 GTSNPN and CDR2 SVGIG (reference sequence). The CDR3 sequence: CAWRRDGLPGGVGEQYF. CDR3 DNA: TGTGCCTGGAGGAGGGATGGGCTGCCAGGGGGCGTGGGAGAGCAGTACTTC.

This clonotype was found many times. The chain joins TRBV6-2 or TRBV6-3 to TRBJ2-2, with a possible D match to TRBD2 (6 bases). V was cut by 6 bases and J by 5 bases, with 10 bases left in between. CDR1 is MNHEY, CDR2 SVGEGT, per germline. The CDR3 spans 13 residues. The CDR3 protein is CASSLARTGELFF. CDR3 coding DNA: TGTGCCAGCAGCCTAGCGAGGACCGGGGAGCTGTTTTTT.

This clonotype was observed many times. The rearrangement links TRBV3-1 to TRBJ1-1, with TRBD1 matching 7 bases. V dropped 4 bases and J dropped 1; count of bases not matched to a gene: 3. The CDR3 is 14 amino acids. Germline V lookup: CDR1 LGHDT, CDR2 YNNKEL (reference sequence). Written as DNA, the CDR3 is TGTGCCAGCAGCCCAGGGGACAGGAACACTGAAGCTTTCTTT. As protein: CASSPGDRNTEAFF.

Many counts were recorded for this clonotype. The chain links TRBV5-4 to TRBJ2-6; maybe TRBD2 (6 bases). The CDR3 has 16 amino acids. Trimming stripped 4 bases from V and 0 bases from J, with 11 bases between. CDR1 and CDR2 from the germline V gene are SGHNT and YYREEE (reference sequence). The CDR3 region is CASSPGRFSGANVLTF. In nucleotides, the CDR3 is TGTGCCAGCAGCCCCGGGAGATTCTCTGGGGCCAACGTCCTGACTTTC.

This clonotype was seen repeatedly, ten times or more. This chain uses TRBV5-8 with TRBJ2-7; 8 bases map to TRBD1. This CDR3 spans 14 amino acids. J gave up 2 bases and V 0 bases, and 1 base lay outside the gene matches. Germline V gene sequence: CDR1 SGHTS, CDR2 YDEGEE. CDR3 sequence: CASSLEGQAYEQYF. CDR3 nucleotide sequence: TGTGCCAGCAGCTTGGAGGGACAGGCCTACGAGCAGTACTTC.

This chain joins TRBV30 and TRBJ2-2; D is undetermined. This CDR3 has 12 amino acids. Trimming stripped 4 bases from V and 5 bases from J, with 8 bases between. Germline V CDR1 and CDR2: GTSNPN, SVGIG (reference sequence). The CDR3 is CAWNEVTGELFF. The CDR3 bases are TGTGCCTGGAACGAAGTAACCGGGGAGCTGTTTTTT.